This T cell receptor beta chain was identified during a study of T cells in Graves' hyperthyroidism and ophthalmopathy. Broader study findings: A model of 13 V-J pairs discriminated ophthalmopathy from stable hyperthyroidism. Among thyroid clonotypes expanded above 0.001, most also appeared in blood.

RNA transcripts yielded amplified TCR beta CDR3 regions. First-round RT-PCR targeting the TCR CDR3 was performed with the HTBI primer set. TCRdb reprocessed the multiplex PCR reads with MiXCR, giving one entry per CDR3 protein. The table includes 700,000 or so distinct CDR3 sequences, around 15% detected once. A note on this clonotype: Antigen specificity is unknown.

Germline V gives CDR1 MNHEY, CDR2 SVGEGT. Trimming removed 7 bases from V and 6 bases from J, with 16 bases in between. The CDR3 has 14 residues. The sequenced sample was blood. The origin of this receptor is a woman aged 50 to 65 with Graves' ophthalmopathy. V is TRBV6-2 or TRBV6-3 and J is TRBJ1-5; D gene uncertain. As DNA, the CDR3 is TGTGCCAGCACTCTAGCCTCAGTTTCTCAGCCCCAGCATTTT. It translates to CASTLASVSQPQHF.